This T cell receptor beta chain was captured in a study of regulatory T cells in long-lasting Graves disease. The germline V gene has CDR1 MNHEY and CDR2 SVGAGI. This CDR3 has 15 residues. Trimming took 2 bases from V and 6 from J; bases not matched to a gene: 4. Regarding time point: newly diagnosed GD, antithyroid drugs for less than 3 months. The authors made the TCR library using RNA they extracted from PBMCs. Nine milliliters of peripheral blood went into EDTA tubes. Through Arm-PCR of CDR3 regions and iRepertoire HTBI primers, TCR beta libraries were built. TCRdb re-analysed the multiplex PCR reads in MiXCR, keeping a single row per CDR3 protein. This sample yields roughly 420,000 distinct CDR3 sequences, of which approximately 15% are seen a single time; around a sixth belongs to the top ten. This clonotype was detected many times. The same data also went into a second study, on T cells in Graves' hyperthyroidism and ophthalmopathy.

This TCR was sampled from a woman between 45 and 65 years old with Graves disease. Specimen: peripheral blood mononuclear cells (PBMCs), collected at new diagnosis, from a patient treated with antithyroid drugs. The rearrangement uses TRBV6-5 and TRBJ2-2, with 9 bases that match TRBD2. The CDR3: CASSYAGGSAGELFF. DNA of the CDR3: TGTGCCAGCAGTTACGCGGGAGGGTCTGCCGGGGAGCTGTTTTTT.